This T cell receptor beta chain was sequenced in a study of CXCR3-negative and CXCR3-positive naive CD8 T cells. For the study at large: With about 1.5 +/- 0.3 million reads per library, the TRB reads numbered about 150 million in total. Points from the study as a whole: Freshly isolated PBMCs were used in most assays, given partial CXCR3 loss after freezing. Naive CXCR3-negative cells resembled naive CXCR3-positive cells in TRBV-TRBJ usage; memory cells differed. Compared with CXCR3-negative naive cells, CXCR3-positive naive cells showed more hydrophobic TRB CDR3s.

Within the CD8+ T cell compartment, naive cells were CD45RO-CCR7+CD27+CD95-. With UMI labels, 5' RACE was used to prepare the TRB cDNA libraries. TCRdb reanalyzed the 5' RACE reads and collapses them to one entry per CDR3 protein, without DNA. The record lists approximately 130,000 distinct CDR3 sequences, of which the ten most abundant hold 0.41%. The CDR3 loop spans 15 amino acids. In germline, CDR1 is SGDLS, CDR2 YYNGEE. Remarks on this clonotype: Antigen unknown.

The source material was naive CXCR3+ CD8+ T cells from blood. Described subset: CD45RO-CCR7+CD27+CD95- naive CD8+ T cells expressing CXCR3 (TNR3+). The genes are TRBV9 and TRBJ2-1; absent DNA, TCRdb's TRBD2 call cannot be checked. The TCR comes from a human donor in good health. Some clones in this sample may be carry-over from other donors' samples. The CDR3 loop is CASSVSGAGYNEQFF.